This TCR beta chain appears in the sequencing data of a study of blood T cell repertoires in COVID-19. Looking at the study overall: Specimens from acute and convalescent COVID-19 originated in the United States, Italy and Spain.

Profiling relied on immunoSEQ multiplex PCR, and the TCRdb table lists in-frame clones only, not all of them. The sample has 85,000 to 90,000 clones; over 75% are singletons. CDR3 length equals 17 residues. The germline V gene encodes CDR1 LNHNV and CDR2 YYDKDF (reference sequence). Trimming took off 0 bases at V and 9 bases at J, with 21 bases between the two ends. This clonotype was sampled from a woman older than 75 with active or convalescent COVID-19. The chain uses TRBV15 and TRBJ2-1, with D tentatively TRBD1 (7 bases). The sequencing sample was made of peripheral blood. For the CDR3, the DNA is TGTGCCACCAGCAGAGATTCCGGGGACTCCTACAGGGGTGAGCAGTTCTTC. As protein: CATSRDSGDSYRGEQFF.